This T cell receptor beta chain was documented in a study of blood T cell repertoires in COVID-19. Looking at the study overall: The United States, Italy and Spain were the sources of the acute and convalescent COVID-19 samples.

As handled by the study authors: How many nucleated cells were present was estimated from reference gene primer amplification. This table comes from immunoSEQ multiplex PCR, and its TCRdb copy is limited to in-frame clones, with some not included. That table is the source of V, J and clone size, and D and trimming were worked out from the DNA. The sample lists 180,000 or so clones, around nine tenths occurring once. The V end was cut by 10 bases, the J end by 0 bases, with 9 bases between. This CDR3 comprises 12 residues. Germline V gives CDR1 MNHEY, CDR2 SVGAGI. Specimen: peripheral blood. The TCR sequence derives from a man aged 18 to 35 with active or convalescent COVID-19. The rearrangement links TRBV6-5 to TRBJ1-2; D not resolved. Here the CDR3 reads CATSLANYGYTF. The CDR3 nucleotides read TGTGCCACCTCACTGGCTAACTATGGCTACACCTTC.